Listed below are T cell receptor beta chains from one sample, sequenced in a study of T-cell memory formation after mild COVID-19. TCRdb itself ran the 5' RACE reads through MiXCR, one entry per CDR3 protein. The sample holds fewer than 60,000 distinct CDR3 sequences, approximately 12% seen once. Sequencing was carried out using PBMCs or a T cell subset sorted from them (not recorded which). All receptors derive from a man younger than 35 who had mild COVID-19 (a few samples of this study predate the infection). Cell type and time point are not known. The CDR3 runs from the conserved cysteine through the conserved F or W. Fields, in order: V gene, D gene, clone size, J gene, CDR3 length, CDR3 DNA, CDR3 protein. A D gene is named only where the DNA matches it firmly. Clone size, where shown, is once, few, many, or a class for clones that have expanded.

>TRBV5-6|NA|NA|TRBJ2-3|13
TGTGCCAGCAGCTTTGAGATCAGGGATACGCAGTATTTT
CASSFEIRDTQYF
>TRBV9|TRBD2|many|TRBJ2-2|12
TGTGCCAGCAGCGTAGCGGGGGGAGAGCTGTTTTTT
CASSVAGGELFF
>TRBV6-6|NA|NA|TRBJ1-2|15
TGTGCCAGCAGTTACGACCCGGGGCTGAACTATGGCTACACCTTC
CASSYDPGLNYGYTF
>TRBV4-3|NA|few|TRBJ2-6|17
TGCGCCAGCAGCTACGGGGCGGGGAGCTCTGGGGCCAACGTCCTGACTTTC
CASSYGAGSSGANVLTF
>TRBV6-1|TRBD1|NA|TRBJ1-2|14
TGTGCCAGCCACGTGGGGACAGGCCCCTATGGCTACACCTTC
CASHVGTGPYGYTF
>TRBV20-1|NA|NA|TRBJ2-1|15
TGCAGTGCTAGGCCTAGGTGGGGGGAAACCGATGAGCAGTTCTTC
CSARPRWGETDEQFF
>TRBV18|TRBD1|few|TRBJ1-2|14
TGTGCCAGCTCCCGGGACAGAATTAACTATGGCTACACCTTC
CASSRDRINYGYTF
>TRBV4-3|NA|once|TRBJ1-5|14
TGCGCCAGCAGCCACGGACTAGGGAATCAGCCCCAGCATTTT
CASSHGLGNQPQHF
>TRBV5-4|TRBD1|NA|TRBJ2-7|15
TGTGCCAGCAGCATAGGACAGGGGGTTCCCTACGAGCAGTACTTC
CASSIGQGVPYEQYF
>TRBV21-1|NA|NA|TRBJ2-5|15
TGTGCCAGCAGCTCGACAAGGGCAGGAATTGAGACCCAGTACTTC
CASSSTRAGIETQYF
>TRBV11-2|NA|medium-sized|TRBJ2-3|16
TGTGCCAGCAGGTATACGGGCAGGACCAGCACAGATACGCAGTATTTT
CASRYTGRTSTDTQYF
>TRBV19|NA|many|TRBJ2-1|13
TGTGCCAGTAGTATCGGGACTGCCAATGAGCAGTTCTTC
CASSIGTANEQFF
>TRBV4-2|NA|NA|TRBJ2-1|13
TGTGCCAGCAGCCAAGGAACACTTGGAGAGCAGTTCTTC
CASSQGTLGEQFF
>TRBV5-1|NA|NA|TRBJ2-5|14
TGCGCCAGCAGCTCACCCGACAGACAAGAGACCCAGTACTTC
CASSSPDRQETQYF
>TRBV5-5|NA|NA|TRBJ2-5|12
TGTGCCAGCAGCCGTTCCGGGGGGACCCAGTACTTC
CASSRSGGTQYF
>TRBV18|NA|NA|TRBJ1-4|15
TGTGCCAGCTCACCAACGGAGGGAAGGGGGAAAAAACTGTTTTTT
CASSPTEGRGKKLFF
>TRBV5-6|TRBD2|few|TRBJ2-3|16
TGTGCCAGCAGCTTGTTGGCTAGCGGGGACACAGATACGCAGTATTTT
CASSLLASGDTDTQYF
>TRBV28|NA|few|TRBJ2-2|15
TGTGCCAGCACCCTGGGGGCAGCGGGGTCCGGGGAGCTGTTTTTT
CASTLGAAGSGELFF
>TRBV18|NA|few|TRBJ1-2|14
TGTGCCAGCTCACCAACGCCAGGCAACTATGGCTACACCTTC
CASSPTPGNYGYTF
>TRBV7-2|TRBD2|NA|TRBJ2-3|17
TGTGCCAGCAGCTTAGGGGCTAGCGGGGGGGCCCCGGATACGCAGTATTTT
CASSLGASGGAPDTQYF
>TRBV2|NA|NA|TRBJ2-6|14
TGTGCCAGCAGAACGACAGCCGGGGCCAACGTCCTGACTTTC
CASRTTAGANVLTF
>TRBV5-4|TRBD1|few|TRBJ2-2|17
TGTGCCAGCAGCTTGCGAGGGGGCGCAGGGGGCACCGGGGAGCTGTTTTTT
CASSLRGGAGGTGELFF
>TRBV7-2|TRBD2|few|TRBJ2-5|15
TGTGCCAGCAGTCCGACCGGGACTAGCCGGGAGACCCAGTACTTC
CASSPTGTSRETQYF
>TRBV20-1|TRBD2|many|TRBJ2-5|15
TGCAGTGCTAGCGATTTTTCGCGGGGGGGAGAGACCCAGTACTTC
CSASDFSRGGETQYF
>TRBV7-2|NA|many|TRBJ2-5|14
TGTGCCAGCAGCCGGGGACGGGATCAAGAGACCCAGTACTTC
CASSRGRDQETQYF
>TRBV6-1|NA|NA|TRBJ2-7|15
TGTGCCAGCAGACCTGGACGGTCCAACTCCTACGAGCAGTACTTC
CASRPGRSNSYEQYF
>TRBV11-2|TRBD1|few|TRBJ2-1|13
TGTGCCAGCAGCTTCGACAGGGGGGCCCGGCAGTTCTTC
CASSFDRGARQFF
>TRBV7-8|NA|many|TRBJ2-1|17
TGTGCCAGCAGCTTAGTTGGGGGCCCGAGCTCCTACAATGAGCAGTTCTTC
CASSLVGGPSSYNEQFF
>TRBV18|NA|few|TRBJ1-1|15
TGTGCCAGCTCACCGACGCAACTGCCAAACACTGAAGCTTTCTTT
CASSPTQLPNTEAFF
>TRBV7-2|NA|NA|TRBJ1-1|12
TGTGCCAGCAGCCAACACAGGGCAGAAGCTTTCTTT
CASSQHRAEAFF
>TRBV7-2|NA|many|TRBJ2-1|13
TGTGCCAGCAGCTTAGGTCCTAGGAATGAGCAGTTCTTC
CASSLGPRNEQFF
>TRBV6-5|NA|few|TRBJ1-1|15
TGTGCCAGCAGTTACTTGAGGACCGGGAACACTGAAGCTTTCTTT
CASSYLRTGNTEAFF
>TRBV7-8|NA|NA|TRBJ2-3|15
TGTGCCAGCAGCTTGCTAGGCTACACCACAGATACGCAGTATTTT
CASSLLGYTTDTQYF